The sequence of this T cell receptor (beta chain) was determined in a study of blood T cell repertoires in COVID-19 (dated by TCRdb to 2020 to 2021). Regarding the study in general: The collaborator samples originated in the United States, Italy and Spain and spanned the acute and convalescent phases of COVID-19. The prospective study material was composed of cDNA or gDNA derived from T cells, B-cell-depleted T cells, or PBMCs. Deeply sampled blood TCRbeta repertoires from subjects exposed to, actively infected with, or recovered from COVID-19 were included in the dataset. A freely available public database, intended as a resource for researchers studying the immune response to SARS-CoV-2, is where the repertoires were released. Samples were obtained from the ongoing ImmuneRACE study (first 160 participants) and from 1,200 or so subjects provided by 6 global collaborators. Sample metadata almost always included a de-identified subject ID, COVID-19 status, age in years and sex. HLA class I and class II types, where available, came from metadata supplied by the sample provider rather than from assay-based typing.

Remarks on this clone: Which antigen it targets is not known. Base qualities were left out, and no much larger clone turns up one base away.

Paper-wide results and their limitations: The quantity of clinical and demographic metadata differed by source and by participant and was supplied without curation.

The germline V gene (reference sequence) sets CDR1 to SGHNT and CDR2 to YYREEE. The germline ends are 17 bases apart after V is trimmed by 4 bases and J by 4 bases. From cysteine to phenylalanine, the CDR3 is 15 amino acids long. Only the CDR3 part of the read is kept: 45 bases, read in frame from the first base. Whole blood was collected in K2EDTA tubes by collaborating institutions according to the institutions' own protocols. For TCRbeta analysis, collaborators shipped samples in one of three forms: frozen whole blood, isolated PBMCs, or DNA extracted from either of those sample types. The immunoSEQ Assay, a bias-controlled multiplex PCR, was used to amplify TCRbeta CDR3 regions from genomic DNA. The authors processed their data as follows. The number of nucleated cells in each sample was estimated by amplification of reference gene primers within the assay. To quantify the absolute abundance of each unique TCRbeta CDR3 rearrangement, sequence reads were collapsed and filtered. For each sample, productive Simpson clonality was calculated as the square root of Simpson's diversity index across productive rearrangements. This immuneACCESS table, as held by TCRdb, lists in-frame sequences with V and J called but not all clones. Of the missing ones, under half trace to an unresolved V gene in checked studies; the others have no known cause. V and J calls and clone size follow that table, whereas D and trimming were derived from the DNA. Within this sample are 150,000 to 200,000 clones, with around 80% of them counted one time only. Of the sample, around a fifth falls within the top ten clones.

The TCR comes from a woman of 80 years or more with acute or convalescent COVID-19. The chain is encoded by TRBV5-4 joined to TRBJ1-1; the D segment could be TRBD1, given 6 matching bases. The sample comprised peripheral blood. CDR3 loop: CASSQLQGRVTEAFF. In nucleotide form, the sequence is TGTGCCAGCAGCCAACTACAGGGCAGGGTCACTGAAGCTTTCTTT.